The 20 T cell receptor beta chains given below trace back to one sample, sequenced in a study of T cell responses to AZD1222 COVID-19 vaccine. TCRdb's table, derived via immunoSEQ multiplex PCR, lists solely in-frame clones and lacks some. This repertoire shows 150,000 to 200,000 clones, 85% to 95% found once; its top ten account for 0.6% to 0.7%. The specimen comprised peripheral blood, sampled on day 0 of AZD1222 vaccination. These TCRs come from an adult in good health.

This chain uses TRBV4-1 with TRBJ1-2, with D unclear. The V gene's germline CDR1 is MGHRA and CDR2 YSYEKL. Trimming cost V 1 base and J 0 bases, with 9 bases left between them. CDR3 length: 15 residues. CDR3 region: CASSQGAETNYGYTF. CDR3 bases: TGCGCCAGCAGCCAAGGGGCAGAAACTAACTATGGCTACACCTTC.

This rearrangement joins TRBV18 to TRBJ1-2; D is unresolved. CDR3 length equals 15 residues. Trimming cost V 6 bases and J 6 bases, with 20 bases left between them. Germline assignment: CDR1 KGHSH and CDR2 LQKENI. The CDR3 DNA reads as TGTGCCAGCTCCCTCGTGGATATAGGAGGTCATGGCTACACCTTC. Amino acids: CASSLVDIGGHGYTF.

The V gene is TRBV2, the J gene TRBJ1-5, with 12 bases matching TRBD1. Germline CDR1 is SNHLY and CDR2 is FYNNEI. V shed 7 bases, J shed 6 bases, and the junction held 4 bases outside the gene matches. This CDR3 is 14 amino acids long. The CDR3 region is CASNAGQGAQPQHF. The CDR3 coding sequence is TGTGCCAGCAACGCGGGACAGGGGGCTCAGCCCCAGCATTTT.

This rearrangement joins TRBV6-1 to TRBJ1-1; D possibly corresponds to TRBD1 (5 bases). Germline V gene lookup returns CDR1 MNHNS and CDR2 SASEGT. CDR3 size: 13 residues. Trimming shortened V by 2 bases and J by 8 bases, and 12 bases separated the two germline ends. CDR3 in amino acids: CASSEKGRLEAFF. Written as DNA, the CDR3 is TGTGCCAGCAGTGAAAAGGGGCGCCTAGAAGCTTTCTTT.

The chain is built from TRBV14 and TRBJ1-1, with D tentatively TRBD1 (5 bases). The length of the CDR3 is 15 residues. Germline CDR1 reads SGHDN; CDR2 reads FVKESK. V lost 4 bases, J lost 4 bases, and 16 bases lay in between. CDR3 in amino acids: CASSLNVGVSTEAFF. The CDR3 DNA is TGTGCCAGCAGCCTCAACGTGGGGGTAAGCACTGAAGCTTTCTTT.

This chain joins TRBV7-9 and TRBJ2-7, with TRBD1 as a possible D gene (6 bases). Germline V gene lookup returns CDR1 SEHNR and CDR2 FQNEAQ (reference sequence). V shed 4 bases and J shed 4 bases, with 17 bases lying between them. The CDR3 totals 15 residues. The CDR3 bases are TGTGCCAGCAGCTCCCAATTAGGGGGTCGGTACGAGCAGTACTTC. Amino acid sequence: CASSSQLGGRYEQYF.

The J gene is TRBJ2-3, the V gene TRBV29-1, with no clear D. Per the germline V gene, CDR1 is SQVTM and CDR2 is ANQGSEA. The V end lost 6 bases, the J end lost 6 bases, and 13 bases lay between the germline ends. The CDR3 runs 12 residues. CDR3 sequence reads: CSVAGLRDTQYF. The CDR3 nucleotides read TGCAGCGTGGCCGGCCTCCGGGATACGCAGTATTTT.

The V gene is TRBV11-1, the J gene TRBJ1-2; tentatively, D is TRBD1 (6 bases). Germline assignment: CDR1 SGHAT and CDR2 FQDESV (reference sequence). Trimming took 8 bases from V and 6 from J, leaving 10 bases between them. The CDR3 extends over 11 amino acids. The chain's CDR3 is CASGAGDGYTF. The CDR3 DNA follows: TGTGCCAGCGGGGCAGGGGATGGCTACACCTTC.

This chain links TRBV18 with TRBJ2-7, with D possibly TRBD1 on 5 matching bases. The CDR3 is 16 residues long. V dropped 4 bases and J dropped 4 bases, with 20 bases sitting between them. Germline assignment: CDR1 KGHSH and CDR2 LQKENI. The CDR3 spells CASSRTFDSLVYEQYF. The DNA for the CDR3 is TGTGCCAGCTCACGAACCTTCGACAGCCTAGTATACGAGCAGTACTTC.

J is TRBJ1-2 and V is TRBV5-8, with a tentative D call TRBD1 (6 bases). Germline CDR1 and CDR2: SGHTS and YDEGEE. With 4 bases removed from V and 7 bases from J, the gap between germline ends came to 17 bases. The CDR3 has 14 residues. DNA for the CDR3: TGTGCCAGCAGCCCGTCGAGGGGGGCACGTGGCTACACCTTC. Amino acids: CASSPSRGARGYTF. The variable domain in full, completed from reference TRBV5-8 and TRBJ1-2, reads EAGVTQSPTHLIKTRGQQATLRCSPISGHTSVYWYQQALGLGLQFLLWYDEGEERNRGNFPPRFSGRQFPNYSSELNVNALELEDSALYLCASSPSRGARGYTFGSGTRLTVV.

V gene TRBV5-1 combines with J gene TRBJ2-7, with 8 bases matching TRBD1. This CDR3 has 13 amino acids. Germline values: CDR1 SGHRS, CDR2 YFSETQ. Trimming took 4 bases from V and 5 from J; bases not matched to a gene: 5. The CDR3 loop is CASSVDRADEQYF. CDR3 nucleotide sequence: TGCGCCAGCAGCGTGGACAGGGCAGACGAGCAGTACTTC.

This chain joins TRBV11-3 and TRBJ2-5; 14 bases map to TRBD2. This CDR3 is built from 17 residues. The V gene end was trimmed by 5 bases and the J gene end by 4 bases; junction bases not matched to a gene: 9. The V gene's germline CDR1 is SGHNT and CDR2 YENEEA. CDR3 in amino acids: CASSPGTSGSYRETQYF. The DNA for the CDR3 is TGTGCCAGCAGCCCCGGGACTAGCGGGAGTTATCGAGAGACCCAGTACTTC. The variable domain in full, with the rest retrieved from reference TRBV11-3 and TRBJ2-5, is EAGVVQSPRYKIIEKKQPVAFWCNPISGHNTLYWYLQNLGQGPELLIRYENEEAVDDSQLPKDRFSAERLKGVDSTLKIQPAELGDSAVYLCASSPGTSGSYRETQYFGPGTRLLVL.

The V and J genes are TRBV11-2 and TRBJ1-1; 9 nucleotides line up with TRBD1. The CDR3 is 14 residues long. Germline V gene sequence: CDR1 SGHAT, CDR2 FQNNGV. Unmatched junction bases numbered 10, after V lost 7 bases and J lost 7 bases. The CDR3 coding sequence is TGTGCCAGCAACCCCGGGACAGGGTATAGTGAAGCTTTCTTT. It translates to CASNPGTGYSEAFF.

The chain carries TRBV28 and TRBJ1-1, with a tentative D call TRBD1 (6 bases). The V and J ends lost 6 bases and 6 bases respectively, with 11 bases between them. The CDR3 is made up of 12 amino acids. Per the germline V gene, CDR1 is MDHEN and CDR2 is SYDVKM. The CDR3 protein is CASRGGRAEAFF. CDR3 sequence (DNA): TGTGCCAGCAGAGGGGGGCGGGCTGAAGCTTTCTTT. Full variable domain (missing parts from reference TRBV28 and TRBJ1-1): DVKVTQSSRYLVKRTGEKVFLECVQDMDHENMFWYRQDPGLGLRLIYFSYDVKMKEKGDIPEGYSVSREKKERFSLILESASTNQTSMYLCASRGGRAEAFFGQGTRLTVV.

The chain is built from TRBV12-5 and TRBJ2-7; 13 bases fit TRBD2. CDR1 is LGHNT and CDR2 is FRNRAP in the germline V gene. Trimming cost V 7 bases and J 0 bases; bases outside gene matches: 12. This CDR3 contains 18 residues. CDR3 sequence: CASAPGTSGIRSSYEQYF. CDR3 in DNA: TGTGCTAGTGCTCCGGGGACTAGCGGGATTAGATCCTCCTACGAGCAGTACTTC. The entire variable domain, with the rest obtained from reference TRBV12-5 and TRBJ2-7, is as follows: DARVTQTPRHKVTEMGQEVTMRCQPILGHNTVFWYRQTMMQGLELLAYFRNRAPLDDSGMPKDRFSAEMPDATLATLKIQPSEPRDSAVYFCASAPGTSGIRSSYEQYFGPGTRLTVT.

The chain links TRBV29-1 to TRBJ1-4; a weak D match, TRBD1 (5 bases). Trimming shortened V by 7 bases and J by 3 bases, and 12 bases separated the two germline ends. The CDR3 length is 13 residues. Germline V lookup: CDR1 SQVTM, CDR2 ANQGSEA. The CDR3 DNA sequence: TGCAGCGGGGGGGGTAGTGCTAATGAAAAACTGTTTTTT. Translating gives CSGGGSANEKLFF.

This clone was observed a handful of times. J is TRBJ1-1 and V is TRBV7-9, with a tentative D call TRBD1 (6 bases). Trimming removed 1 base from V and 5 bases from J, with 14 bases in between. Germline V CDR1 and CDR2: SEHNR, FQNEAQ (reference sequence). The CDR3 has 15 amino acids. The CDR3 is CASSLGSRGETEAFF. The CDR3 DNA sequence: TGTGCCAGCAGCTTAGGTTCCAGGGGAGAGACTGAAGCTTTCTTT.

This sequence joins TRBV21-1 and TRBJ2-7; the table calls TRBD2, which could not be checked here. TRBV21-1 is annotated as a pseudogene. The CDR3 has 16 residues. CDR3 residues: CASTLGLAGQAYEQYF. The CDR3 DNA follows: TGTGCCAGCACCTTAGGCCTAGCGGGACAAGCCTACGAGCAGTACTTC.

A note on this clone: Other DNA sequences in the same sample also yield this CDR3. J is TRBJ1-1 and V is TRBV5-1; a possible D gene is TRBD1 (6 bases). The CDR3 consists of 14 residues. V was trimmed by 4 bases and J by 2 bases, leaving 12 bases between them. The germline V gene encodes CDR1 SGHRS and CDR2 YFSETQ. The chain's CDR3 is CASSRGDGNTEAFF. CDR3 in DNA: TGCGCCAGCAGCAGGGGGGACGGAAACACTGAAGCTTTCTTT.

This chain uses TRBV25-1 with TRBJ1-2; 9 nucleotides agree with TRBD1. The trim removed 3 bases at V and 6 bases at J, leaving 5 bases unmatched. From germline, CDR1 is MGHDK and CDR2 SYGVNS. The CDR3 runs to 14 residues. The CDR3 here is CASSETGTGNGYTF. The CDR3 DNA sequence: TGTGCCAGCAGTGAGACCGGGACAGGGAATGGCTACACCTTC.